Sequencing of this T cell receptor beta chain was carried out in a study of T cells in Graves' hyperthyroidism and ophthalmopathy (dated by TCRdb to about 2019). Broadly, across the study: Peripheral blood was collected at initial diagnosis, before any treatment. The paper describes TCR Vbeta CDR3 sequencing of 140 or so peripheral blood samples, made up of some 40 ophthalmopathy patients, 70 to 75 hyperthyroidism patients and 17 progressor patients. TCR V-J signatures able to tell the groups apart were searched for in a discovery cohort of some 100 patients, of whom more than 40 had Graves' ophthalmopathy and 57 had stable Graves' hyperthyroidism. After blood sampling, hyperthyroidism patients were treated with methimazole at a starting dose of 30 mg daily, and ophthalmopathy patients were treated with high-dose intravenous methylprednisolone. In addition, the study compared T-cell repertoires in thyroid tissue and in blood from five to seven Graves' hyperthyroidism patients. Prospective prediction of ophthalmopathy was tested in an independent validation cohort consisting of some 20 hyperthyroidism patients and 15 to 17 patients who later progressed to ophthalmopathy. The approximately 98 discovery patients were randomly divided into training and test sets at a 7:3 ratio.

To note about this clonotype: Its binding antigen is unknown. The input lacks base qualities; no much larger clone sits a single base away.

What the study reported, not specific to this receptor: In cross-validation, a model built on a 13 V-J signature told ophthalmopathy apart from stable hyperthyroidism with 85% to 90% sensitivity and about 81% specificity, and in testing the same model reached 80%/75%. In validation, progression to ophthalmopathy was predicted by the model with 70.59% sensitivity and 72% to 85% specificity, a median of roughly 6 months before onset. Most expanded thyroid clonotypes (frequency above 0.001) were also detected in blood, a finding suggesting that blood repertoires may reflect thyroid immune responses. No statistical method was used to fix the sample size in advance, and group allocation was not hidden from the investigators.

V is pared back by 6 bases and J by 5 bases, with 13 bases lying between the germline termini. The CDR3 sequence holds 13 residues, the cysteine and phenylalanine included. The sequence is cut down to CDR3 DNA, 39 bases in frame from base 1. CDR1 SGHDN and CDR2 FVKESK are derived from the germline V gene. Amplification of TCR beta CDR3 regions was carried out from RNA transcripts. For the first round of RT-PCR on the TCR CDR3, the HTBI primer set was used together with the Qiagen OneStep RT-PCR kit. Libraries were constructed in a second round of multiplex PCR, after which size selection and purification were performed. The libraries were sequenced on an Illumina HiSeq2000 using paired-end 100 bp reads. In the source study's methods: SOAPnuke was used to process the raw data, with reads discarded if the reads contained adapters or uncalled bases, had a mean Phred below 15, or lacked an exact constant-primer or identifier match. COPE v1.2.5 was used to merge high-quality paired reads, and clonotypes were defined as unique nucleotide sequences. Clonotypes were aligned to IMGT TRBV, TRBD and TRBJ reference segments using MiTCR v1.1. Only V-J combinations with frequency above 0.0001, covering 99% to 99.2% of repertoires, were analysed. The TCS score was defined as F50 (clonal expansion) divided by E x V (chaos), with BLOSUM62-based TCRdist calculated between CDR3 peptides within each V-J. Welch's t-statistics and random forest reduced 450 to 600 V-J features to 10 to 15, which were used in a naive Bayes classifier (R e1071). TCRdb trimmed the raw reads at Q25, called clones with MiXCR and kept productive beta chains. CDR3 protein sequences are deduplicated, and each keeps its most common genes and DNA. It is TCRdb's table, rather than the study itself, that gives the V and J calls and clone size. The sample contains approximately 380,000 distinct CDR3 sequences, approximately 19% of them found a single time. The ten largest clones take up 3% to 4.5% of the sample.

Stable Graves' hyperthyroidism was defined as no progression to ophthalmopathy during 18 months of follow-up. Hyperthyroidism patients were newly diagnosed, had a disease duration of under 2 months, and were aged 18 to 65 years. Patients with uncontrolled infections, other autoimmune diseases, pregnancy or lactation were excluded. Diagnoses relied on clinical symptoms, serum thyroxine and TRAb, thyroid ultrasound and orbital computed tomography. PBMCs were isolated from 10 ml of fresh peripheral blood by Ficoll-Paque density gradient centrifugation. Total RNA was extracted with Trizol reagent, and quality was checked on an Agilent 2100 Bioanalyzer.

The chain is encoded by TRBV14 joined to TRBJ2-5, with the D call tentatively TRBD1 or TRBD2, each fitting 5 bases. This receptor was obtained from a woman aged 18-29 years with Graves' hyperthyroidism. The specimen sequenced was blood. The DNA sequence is TGTGCCAGCAGGCCACGGGGACGGGAGACCCAGTACTTC. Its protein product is CASRPRGRETQYF. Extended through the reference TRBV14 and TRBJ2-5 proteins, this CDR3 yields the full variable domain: EAGVTQFPSHSVIEKGQTVTLRCDPISGHDNLYWYRRVMGKEIKFLLHFVKESKQDESGMPNNRFLAERTGGTYSTLKVQPAELEDSGVYFCASRPRGRETQYFGPGTRLLVL.